This entry is about one T cell receptor (beta chain). This entry comes from a study of blood T cell repertoires in COVID-19. Study-level background: Collection of acute and convalescent COVID-19 samples took place in the United States, Italy and Spain. T cells, B-cell-depleted T cells, or PBMCs provided the cDNA or gDNA that served as material.

From germline, CDR1 is LNHDA and CDR2 SQIVND (reference sequence). V was pared by 6 bases and J by 1 base, with 4 bases of the junction left unmatched. The CDR3 runs to 14 residues. Original data processing: Estimates of nucleated cell counts were drawn from the amplification of reference gene primers. Generated by immunoSEQ multiplex PCR, the TCRdb table keeps only in-frame clones and is missing some. V and J calls and clone size are given by that table; D and trimming were obtained from the DNA. The table has around 83,000 clones, around nine tenths seen once; the top ten hold approximately 15%. The receptor comes from a man in his 70s with active or convalescent COVID-19. V and J are TRBV19 and TRBJ2-7, with 9 bases that match TRBD1. Sequenced sample: peripheral blood. The DNA for the CDR3 is TGTGCCAGTAGCGCCGGGACAGGGTCCTACGAGCAGTACTTC. Amino acid sequence: CASSAGTGSYEQYF.